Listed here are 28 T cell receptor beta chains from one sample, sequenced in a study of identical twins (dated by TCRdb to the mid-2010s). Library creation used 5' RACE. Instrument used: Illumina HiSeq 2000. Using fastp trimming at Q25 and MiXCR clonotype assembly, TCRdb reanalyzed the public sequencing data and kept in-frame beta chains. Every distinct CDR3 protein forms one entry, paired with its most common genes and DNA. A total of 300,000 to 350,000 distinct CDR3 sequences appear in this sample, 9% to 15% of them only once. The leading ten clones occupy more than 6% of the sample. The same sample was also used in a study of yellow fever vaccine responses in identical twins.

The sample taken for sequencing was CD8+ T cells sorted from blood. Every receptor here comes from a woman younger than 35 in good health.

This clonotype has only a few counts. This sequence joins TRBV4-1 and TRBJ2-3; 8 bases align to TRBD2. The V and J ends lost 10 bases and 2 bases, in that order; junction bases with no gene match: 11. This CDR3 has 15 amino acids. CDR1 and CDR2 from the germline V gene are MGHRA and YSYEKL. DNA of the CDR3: TGCGCCACTACAGCGGGGGTTTCACCCACAGATACGCAGTATTTT. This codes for CATTAGVSPTDTQYF.

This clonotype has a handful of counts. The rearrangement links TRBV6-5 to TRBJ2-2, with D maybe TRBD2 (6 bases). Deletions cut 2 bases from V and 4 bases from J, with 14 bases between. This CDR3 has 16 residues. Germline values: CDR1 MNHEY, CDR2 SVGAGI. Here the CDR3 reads CASSYVVRGTTGELFF. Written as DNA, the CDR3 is TGTGCCAGCAGTTACGTAGTTCGCGGGACCACCGGGGAGCTGTTTTTT.

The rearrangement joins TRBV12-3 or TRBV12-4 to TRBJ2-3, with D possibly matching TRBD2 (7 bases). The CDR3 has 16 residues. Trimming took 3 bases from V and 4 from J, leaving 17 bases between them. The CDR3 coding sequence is TGTGCCAGCAGTTTTGTGCTTCGGGGGGCCGCAGATACGCAGTATTTT. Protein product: CASSFVLRGAADTQYF.

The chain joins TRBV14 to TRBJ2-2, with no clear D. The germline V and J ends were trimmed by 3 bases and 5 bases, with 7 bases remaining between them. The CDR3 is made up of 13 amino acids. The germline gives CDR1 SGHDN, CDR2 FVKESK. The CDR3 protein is CASSQRPTGELFF. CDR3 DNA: TGTGCCAGCAGCCAGAGGCCTACCGGGGAGCTGTTTTTT.

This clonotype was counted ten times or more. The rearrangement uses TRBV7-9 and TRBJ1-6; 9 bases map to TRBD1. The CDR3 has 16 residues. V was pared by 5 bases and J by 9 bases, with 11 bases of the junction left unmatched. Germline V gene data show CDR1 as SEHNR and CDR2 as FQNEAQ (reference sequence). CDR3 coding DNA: TGTGCCAGCAGCACATCATCACAGGGGGCAAGTTCACCCCTCCACTTT. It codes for CASSTSSQGASSPLHF.

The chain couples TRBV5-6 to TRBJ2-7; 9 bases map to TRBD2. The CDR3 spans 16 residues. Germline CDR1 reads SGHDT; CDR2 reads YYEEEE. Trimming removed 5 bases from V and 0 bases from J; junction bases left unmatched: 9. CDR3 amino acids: CASRKAGGQSSYEQYV. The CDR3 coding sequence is TGTGCCAGCAGAAAAGCGGGGGGCCAGAGCTCCTACGAGCAGTACGTC.

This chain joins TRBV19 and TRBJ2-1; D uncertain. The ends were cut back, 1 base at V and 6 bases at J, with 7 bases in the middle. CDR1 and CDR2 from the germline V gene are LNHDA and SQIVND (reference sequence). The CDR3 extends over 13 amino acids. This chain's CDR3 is CASSIGMINEQFF. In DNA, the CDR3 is TGTGCCAGTAGTATAGGGATGATCAATGAGCAGTTCTTC.

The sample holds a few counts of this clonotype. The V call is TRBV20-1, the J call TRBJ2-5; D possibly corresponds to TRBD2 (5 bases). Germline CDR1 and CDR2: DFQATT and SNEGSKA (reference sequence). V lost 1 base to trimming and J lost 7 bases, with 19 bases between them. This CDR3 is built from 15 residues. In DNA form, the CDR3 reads TGCAGTGCTAGAGTATCCGCTAGCCCAGGATGGACCCAGTACTTC. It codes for CSARVSASPGWTQYF.

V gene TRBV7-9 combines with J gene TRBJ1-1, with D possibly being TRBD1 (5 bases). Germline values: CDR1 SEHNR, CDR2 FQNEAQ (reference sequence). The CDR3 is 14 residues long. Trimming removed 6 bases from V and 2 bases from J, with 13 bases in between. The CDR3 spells CASRGEVGNTEAFF. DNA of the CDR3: TGTGCCAGCAGGGGGGAGGTCGGCAACACTGAAGCTTTCTTT. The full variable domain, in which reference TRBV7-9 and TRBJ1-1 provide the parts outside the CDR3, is DTGVSQNPRHKITKRGQNVTFRCDPISEHNRLYWYRQTLGQGPEFLTYFQNEAQLEKSRLLSDRFSAERPKGSFSTLEIQRTEQGDSAMYLCASRGEVGNTEAFFGQGTRLTVV.

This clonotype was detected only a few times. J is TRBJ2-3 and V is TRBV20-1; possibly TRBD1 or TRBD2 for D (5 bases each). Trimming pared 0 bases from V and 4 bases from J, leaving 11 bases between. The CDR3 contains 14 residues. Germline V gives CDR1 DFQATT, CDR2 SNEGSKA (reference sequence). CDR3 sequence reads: CSARDEGPSDTQYF. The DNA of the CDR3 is TGCAGTGCTAGAGACGAGGGGCCCTCAGATACGCAGTATTTT.

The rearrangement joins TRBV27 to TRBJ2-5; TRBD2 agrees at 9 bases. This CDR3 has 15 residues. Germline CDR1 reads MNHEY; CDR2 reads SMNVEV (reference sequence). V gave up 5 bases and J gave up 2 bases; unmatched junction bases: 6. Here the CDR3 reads CASSVGLALQETQYF. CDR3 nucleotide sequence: TGTGCCAGCAGTGTAGGACTAGCGTTACAAGAGACCCAGTACTTC.

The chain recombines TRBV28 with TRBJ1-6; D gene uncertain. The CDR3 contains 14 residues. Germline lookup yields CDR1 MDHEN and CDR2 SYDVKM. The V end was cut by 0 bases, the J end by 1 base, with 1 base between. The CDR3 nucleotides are TGTGCCAGCAGTTTATGGTCCTATAATTCACCCCTCCACTTT. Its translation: CASSLWSYNSPLHF.

The CDR3 here is CSALGGVETQYF. As DNA, the CDR3 is TGCAGTGCGTTGGGGGGGGTGGAGACCCAGTACTTC. The chain uses TRBV20-1 and TRBJ2-5; TRBD2 matches 7 bases. The CDR3 has 12 amino acids. V lost 6 bases and J lost 5; bases outside the gene matches: 6. Germline CDR1 and CDR2: DFQATT and SNEGSKA (reference sequence).

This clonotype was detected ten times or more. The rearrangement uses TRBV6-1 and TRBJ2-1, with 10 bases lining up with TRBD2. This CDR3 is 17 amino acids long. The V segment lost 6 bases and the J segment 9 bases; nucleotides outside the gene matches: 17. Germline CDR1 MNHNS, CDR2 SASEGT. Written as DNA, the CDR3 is TGTGCCAGCAGCCGACTCCCTTTACTAGCGGGGCCCTCTGAGCAGTTCTTC. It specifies CASSRLPLLAGPSEQFF.

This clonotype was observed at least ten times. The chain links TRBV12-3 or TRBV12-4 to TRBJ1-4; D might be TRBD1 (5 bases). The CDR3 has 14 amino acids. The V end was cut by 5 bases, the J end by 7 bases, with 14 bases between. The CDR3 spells CASSEEGTFEKLFF. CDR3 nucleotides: TGTGCCAGCAGTGAAGAGGGGACGTTTGAAAAACTGTTTTTT.

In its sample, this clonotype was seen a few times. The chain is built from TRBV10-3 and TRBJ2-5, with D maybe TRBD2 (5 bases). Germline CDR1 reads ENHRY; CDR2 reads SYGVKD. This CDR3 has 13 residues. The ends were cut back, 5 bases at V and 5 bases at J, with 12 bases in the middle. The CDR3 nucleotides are TGTGCCATCAGTTTAGCGCGAGGGGAGACCCAGTACTTC. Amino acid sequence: CAISLARGETQYF.

The DNA of the CDR3 is TGCAGTGCTAGAGATCACACCCTAAGCGGGGGACGGGGCACCGGGGAGCTGTTTTTT. Protein: CSARDHTLSGGRGTGELFF. V usage is TRBV20-1 and J usage is TRBJ2-2; TRBD2 agrees at 8 bases. The CDR3 runs to 19 residues. V was clipped by 0 bases and J by 4 bases; unmatched bases: 16. The germline V gene encodes CDR1 DFQATT and CDR2 SNEGSKA (reference sequence).

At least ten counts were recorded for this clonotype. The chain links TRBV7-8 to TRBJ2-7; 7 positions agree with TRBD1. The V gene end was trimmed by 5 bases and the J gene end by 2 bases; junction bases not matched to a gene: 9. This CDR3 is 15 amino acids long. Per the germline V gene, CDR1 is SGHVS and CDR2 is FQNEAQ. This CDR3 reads CASSQRDSLPYEQYF. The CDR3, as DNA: TGTGCCAGCAGCCAAAGGGACAGTCTCCCCTACGAGCAGTACTTC.

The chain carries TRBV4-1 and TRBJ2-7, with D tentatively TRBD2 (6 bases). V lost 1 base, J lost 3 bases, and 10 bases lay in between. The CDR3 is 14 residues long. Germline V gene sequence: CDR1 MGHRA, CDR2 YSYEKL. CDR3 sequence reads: CASSQVSSGYEQYF. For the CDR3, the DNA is TGCGCCAGCAGCCAAGTGAGTAGCGGCTACGAGCAGTACTTC.

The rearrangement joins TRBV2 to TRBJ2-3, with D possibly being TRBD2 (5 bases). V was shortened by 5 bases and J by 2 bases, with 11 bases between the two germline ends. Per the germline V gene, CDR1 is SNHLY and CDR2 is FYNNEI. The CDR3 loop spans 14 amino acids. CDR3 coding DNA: TGTGCCAGCAGTCTGACTAAGTTCACAGATACGCAGTATTTT. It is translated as CASSLTKFTDTQYF.

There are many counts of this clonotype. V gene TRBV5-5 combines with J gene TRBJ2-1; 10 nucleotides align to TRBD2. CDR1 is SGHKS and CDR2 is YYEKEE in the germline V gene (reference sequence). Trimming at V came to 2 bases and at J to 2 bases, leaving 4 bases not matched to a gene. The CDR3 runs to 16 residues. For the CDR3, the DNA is TGTGCCAGCAGCTTTTCTAGCGGGAGTACCTACAATGAGCAGTTCTTC. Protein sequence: CASSFSSGSTYNEQFF.

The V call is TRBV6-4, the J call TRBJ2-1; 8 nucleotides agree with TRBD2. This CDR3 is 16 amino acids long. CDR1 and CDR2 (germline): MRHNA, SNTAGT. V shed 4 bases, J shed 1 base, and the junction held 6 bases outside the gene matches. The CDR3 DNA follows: TGTGCCAGCAGTGGCCGGGGGGGCCTTTCCTACAATGAGCAGTTCTTC. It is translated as CASSGRGGLSYNEQFF.

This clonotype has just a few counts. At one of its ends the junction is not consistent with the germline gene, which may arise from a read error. DNA of the CDR3: TGTGCCAGCAATTTAGGAGGGGACGGCACCGGGGAGCTGTTTTTT. As protein: CASNLGGDGTGELFF. The chain recombines TRBV12-3 or TRBV12-4 with TRBJ2-2; a possible D gene is TRBD2 (6 bases). The CDR3 runs to 15 residues.

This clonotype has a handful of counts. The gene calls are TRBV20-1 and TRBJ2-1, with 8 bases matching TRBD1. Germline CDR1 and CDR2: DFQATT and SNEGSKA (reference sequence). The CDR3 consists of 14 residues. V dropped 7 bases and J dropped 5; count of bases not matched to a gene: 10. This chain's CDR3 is CSVRTGTGNNEQFF. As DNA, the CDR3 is TGCAGTGTTCGCACCGGGACAGGTAACAATGAGCAGTTCTTC.

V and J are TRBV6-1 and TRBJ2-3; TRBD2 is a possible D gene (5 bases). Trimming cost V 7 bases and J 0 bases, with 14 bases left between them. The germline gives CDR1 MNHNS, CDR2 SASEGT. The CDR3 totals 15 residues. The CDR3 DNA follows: TGTGCCAGCAAGAACGGCGGGTCTAGCACAGATACGCAGTATTTT. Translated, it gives CASKNGGSSTDTQYF.

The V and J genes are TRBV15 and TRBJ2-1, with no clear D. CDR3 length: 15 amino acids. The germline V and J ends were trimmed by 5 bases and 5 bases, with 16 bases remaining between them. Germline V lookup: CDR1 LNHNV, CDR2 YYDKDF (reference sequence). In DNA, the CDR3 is TGTGCCACCAGCCGGGTGGGTCGGACCGACAATGAGCAGTTCTTC. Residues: CATSRVGRTDNEQFF.

The DNA for the CDR3 is TGCGCCAGCAGTTCTAGTTTTGGCACAGATACGCAGTATTTT. Translating it yields CASSSSFGTDTQYF. V is TRBV10-2 and J is TRBJ2-3; D is ambiguous. Germline V gene data show CDR1 as WSHSY and CDR2 as SAAADI. V dropped 5 bases and J dropped 1 base, with 10 bases sitting between them. This CDR3 region has 14 residues.

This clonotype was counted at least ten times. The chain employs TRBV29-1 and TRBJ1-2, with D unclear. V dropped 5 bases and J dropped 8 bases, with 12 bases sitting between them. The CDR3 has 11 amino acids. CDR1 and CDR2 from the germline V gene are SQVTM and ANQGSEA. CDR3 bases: TGCAGCGTTCGGACGTCGGGGGGCTACACCTTC. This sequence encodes CSVRTSGGYTF.